Given below is one T cell receptor beta chain in context. Its antigen is currently unknown. Germline-derived CDR1 and CDR2 are MNHNS and SASEGT. The CDR3 consists of 15 residues. V shed 5 bases and J shed 8 bases, with 21 bases lying between them. PCR was performed using 60 Vbeta and 13 Jbeta primers. Sequencing was performed with immunoSEQ multiplex PCR; in TCRdb, only in-frame clones are kept and a portion is missing. The table has 100,000 to 150,000 clones, about 82% seen once. The sample is drawn from a study of cytomegalovirus exposure and HLA in healthy donors. Study observations and caveats: The authors later found HLA-associated TCR beta chains more clonally expanded than equally common others. Associated with HLA alleles at 0.05 false discovery rate in a later analysis were 16,951 TCR beta sequences. Immune exposure information comprised only CMV serostatus. An ancestry cluster, one associated with Asian ancestry, reportedly showed fewer N-insertions than the roughly 670-donor mean in a later analysis.

The TCR sequence derives from a boy younger than 18 in good health and CMV-seronegative. This rearrangement joins TRBV6-1 to TRBJ1-2; D may be TRBD1 (5 bases). Sequenced input: PBMCs. The CDR3 protein is CASSPPQVGYRGYTF. In nucleotides, the CDR3 is TGTGCCAGCAGTCCTCCACAGGTGGGGTATAGAGGCTACACCTTC.